These T cell receptor beta chains were read from a single sample in a study of shared clonotypes between healthy human individuals. Sequencing used immunoSEQ multiplex PCR; TCRdb keeps in-frame clones, though not all of them. The table lists over a million clones, approximately 97% of them singletons. The source material was naive CD4+ T cells sorted from blood. Receptors originate from a man in his thirties or forties in good health. CDR3s include the opening cysteine and the closing phenylalanine or tryptophan. Fields, in order: J gene, D gene, clone size, V gene, CDR3 protein, CDR3 DNA. D genes are given only for firm matches. Part of the rows lack a size; the others show once, few, many or a class for expanded clones.

j_call: TRBJ2-7; d_call: .; clone_size: .; v_call: TRBV7-2; cdr3_aa: CASSLEAGVAYEQYF; cdr3_nt: TGTGCCAGCAGCTTAGAGGCCGGGGTAGCCTACGAGCAGTACTTC
j_call: TRBJ2-7; d_call: .; clone_size: .; v_call: TRBV27; cdr3_aa: CASSLGDTISYEQYF; cdr3_nt: TGTGCCAGCAGTTTAGGTGACACGATTTCCTACGAGCAGTACTTC
j_call: TRBJ2-4; d_call: .; clone_size: .; v_call: TRBV2; cdr3_aa: CASSELAAKNIQYF; cdr3_nt: TGTGCCAGCAGTGAACTAGCGGCCAAAAACATTCAGTACTTC
j_call: TRBJ1-4; d_call: TRBD1; clone_size: few; v_call: TRBV30; cdr3_aa: CAWGTGMVKLFF; cdr3_nt: TGTGCCTGGGGGACAGGGATGGTAAAACTGTTTTTT
j_call: TRBJ2-1; d_call: .; clone_size: .; v_call: TRBV7-7; cdr3_aa: CASSTTLGNEQFF; cdr3_nt: TGTGCCAGCAGCACAACCCTGGGGAATGAGCAGTTCTTC
j_call: TRBJ2-1; d_call: TRBD2; clone_size: .; v_call: TRBV7-2; cdr3_aa: CASSYVAGGAYNEQFF; cdr3_nt: TGTGCCAGCAGCTACGTAGCGGGAGGGGCCTACAATGAGCAGTTCTTC
j_call: TRBJ2-7; d_call: .; clone_size: .; v_call: TRBV10-2; cdr3_aa: CASSETGTYEQYF; cdr3_nt: TGCGCCAGCAGTGAGACAGGCACCTACGAGCAGTACTTC
j_call: TRBJ2-2; d_call: .; clone_size: .; v_call: TRBV7-3; cdr3_aa: CASSPNTGELFF; cdr3_nt: TGTGCCAGCAGCCCCAACACCGGGGAGCTGTTTTTT
j_call: TRBJ2-2; d_call: .; clone_size: .; v_call: TRBV5-4; cdr3_aa: CASSEPGFKGTGELFF; cdr3_nt: TGTGCCAGCAGCGAGCCGGGTTTTAAGGGGACCGGGGAGCTGTTTTTT
j_call: TRBJ2-7; d_call: TRBD1; clone_size: .; v_call: TRBV10-3; cdr3_aa: CAIRDTGTGGAWQYF; cdr3_nt: TGTGCCATCAGGGATACCGGGACAGGGGGCGCTTGGCAGTACTTC
j_call: TRBJ2-7; d_call: .; clone_size: .; v_call: TRBV27; cdr3_aa: CASSSLASSYEQYF; cdr3_nt: TGTGCCAGCAGTTCCCTAGCGAGCTCCTACGAGCAGTACTTC
j_call: TRBJ2-2; d_call: .; clone_size: .; v_call: TRBV5-1; cdr3_aa: CASSLATGQGELFF; cdr3_nt: TGCGCCAGCAGCTTGGCGACAGGCCAAGGGGAGCTGTTTTTT
j_call: TRBJ2-1; d_call: .; clone_size: .; v_call: TRBV19; cdr3_aa: CASSQRGGTVNEQFF; cdr3_nt: TGTGCCAGTAGTCAGAGGGGCGGGACAGTCAATGAGCAGTTCTTC
j_call: TRBJ2-7; d_call: .; clone_size: .; v_call: TRBV7-6; cdr3_aa: CASSPPLRGSNEQYF; cdr3_nt: TGTGCCAGCAGCCCCCCTCTTCGAGGGAGCAACGAGCAGTACTTC
j_call: TRBJ1-2; d_call: .; clone_size: .; v_call: TRBV10-3; cdr3_aa: CAISESTRGRGYTF; cdr3_nt: TGTGCCATCAGTGAGTCGACCAGGGGCCGAGGCTACACCTTC
j_call: TRBJ2-1; d_call: TRBD2; clone_size: .; v_call: TRBV28; cdr3_aa: CASSLGLAGGPSEQFF; cdr3_nt: TGTGCCAGCAGTTTAGGACTAGCGGGAGGGCCTAGTGAGCAGTTCTTC
j_call: TRBJ2-7; d_call: TRBD2; clone_size: .; v_call: TRBV18; cdr3_aa: CASSVAGGYEQYF; cdr3_nt: TGTGCCAGCTCGGTAGCGGGAGGTTACGAGCAGTACTTC
j_call: TRBJ2-7; d_call: TRBD1; clone_size: once; v_call: TRBV5-4; cdr3_aa: CASSPPGTGSNYEQYF; cdr3_nt: TGTGCCAGCAGCCCCCCCGGGACAGGGTCGAACTACGAGCAGTACTTC
j_call: TRBJ2-1; d_call: TRBD1; clone_size: .; v_call: TRBV7-9; cdr3_aa: CASSLGQGINDEQFF; cdr3_nt: TGTGCCAGCAGCTTAGGACAGGGGATTAACGATGAGCAGTTCTTC
j_call: TRBJ1-1; d_call: .; clone_size: .; v_call: TRBV18; cdr3_aa: CASSPPGGDTEAFF; cdr3_nt: TGTGCCAGCTCACCACCAGGGGGGGACACTGAAGCTTTCTTT
j_call: TRBJ2-3; d_call: .; clone_size: .; v_call: TRBV7-2; cdr3_aa: CASSFRSPDTQYF; cdr3_nt: TGTGCCAGCAGCTTCCGAAGTCCAGATACGCAGTATTTT
j_call: TRBJ1-5; d_call: .; clone_size: .; v_call: TRBV10-3; cdr3_aa: CAISNSGGEPQHF; cdr3_nt: TGTGCCATCAGTAATTCTGGGGGGGAGCCCCAGCATTTT
j_call: TRBJ2-7; d_call: .; clone_size: .; v_call: TRBV15; cdr3_aa: CATSPASAYEQYF; cdr3_nt: TGTGCCACCAGCCCGGCTAGTGCCTACGAGCAGTACTTC
j_call: TRBJ1-2; d_call: TRBD1; clone_size: once; v_call: TRBV6-4; cdr3_aa: CASSAGQGSFYGYTF; cdr3_nt: TGTGCCAGCAGCGCGGGACAGGGGAGTTTCTATGGCTACACCTTC
j_call: TRBJ1-1; d_call: .; clone_size: .; v_call: TRBV6-1; cdr3_aa: CASSERGASTEAFF; cdr3_nt: TGTGCCAGCAGTGAGCGAGGGGCTAGCACTGAAGCTTTCTTT
j_call: TRBJ2-1; d_call: .; clone_size: .; v_call: TRBV28; cdr3_aa: CASQPTGLEINEQFF; cdr3_nt: TGTGCCAGCCAACCGACAGGACTCGAGATCAATGAGCAGTTCTTC
j_call: TRBJ2-1; d_call: .; clone_size: once; v_call: TRBV28; cdr3_aa: CASSSLLARDYNEQFF; cdr3_nt: TGTGCCAGCAGTTCACTACTAGCTCGGGACTACAATGAGCAGTTCTTC
j_call: TRBJ2-1; d_call: TRBD1; clone_size: .; v_call: TRBV5-5; cdr3_aa: CASSYRQGAANEQFF; cdr3_nt: TGTGCCAGCAGCTACCGACAGGGGGCTGCCAATGAGCAGTTCTTC
j_call: TRBJ1-5; d_call: .; clone_size: .; v_call: TRBV18; cdr3_aa: CASSPKREGQPQHF; cdr3_nt: TGTGCCAGCTCACCAAAGCGGGAGGGTCAGCCCCAGCATTTT
j_call: TRBJ2-7; d_call: .; clone_size: once; v_call: TRBV5-1; cdr3_aa: CASTNGYEQYF; cdr3_nt: TGCGCCAGCACCAACGGGTACGAGCAGTACTTC
j_call: TRBJ2-7; d_call: .; clone_size: .; v_call: TRBV18; cdr3_aa: CASSTTTDAAYEQYF; cdr3_nt: TGTGCCAGCTCCACCACAACAGACGCGGCCTACGAGCAGTACTTC
j_call: TRBJ2-2; d_call: .; clone_size: .; v_call: TRBV19; cdr3_aa: CASSVSLGTGELFF; cdr3_nt: TGTGCCAGTAGTGTGTCCCTGGGAACCGGGGAGCTGTTTTTT
j_call: TRBJ1-1; d_call: TRBD1; clone_size: .; v_call: TRBV28; cdr3_aa: CASRDTRGQGGVNTEAFF; cdr3_nt: TGTGCCAGCAGGGATACCCGGGGACAGGGAGGAGTAAACACTGAAGCTTTCTTT
j_call: TRBJ2-2; d_call: TRBD2; clone_size: .; v_call: TRBV9; cdr3_aa: CASSTRLAANTGELFF; cdr3_nt: TGTGCCAGCAGCACCCGACTAGCGGCGAACACCGGGGAGCTGTTTTTT
j_call: TRBJ1-5; d_call: .; clone_size: .; v_call: TRBV6-6; cdr3_aa: CASSSGGNQPQHF; cdr3_nt: TGTGCCAGCAGTTCGGGGGGCAATCAGCCCCAGCATTTT
j_call: TRBJ2-3; d_call: .; clone_size: once; v_call: TRBV27; cdr3_aa: CASSRQVARTQYF; cdr3_nt: TGTGCCAGCAGTCGACAGGTTGCACGGACGCAGTATTTT
j_call: TRBJ2-7; d_call: .; clone_size: .; v_call: TRBV29-1; cdr3_aa: CSVSRGYEQYF; cdr3_nt: TGCAGCGTATCAAGGGGGTATGAGCAGTACTTC
j_call: TRBJ2-5; d_call: .; clone_size: .; v_call: TRBV12-5; cdr3_aa: CASGKGHNQETQYF; cdr3_nt: TGTGCTAGTGGCAAAGGACACAACCAAGAGACCCAGTACTTC
j_call: TRBJ2-1; d_call: .; clone_size: .; v_call: TRBV5-8; cdr3_aa: CASSFEGIASYNEQFF; cdr3_nt: TGTGCCAGCAGCTTTGAAGGGATCGCCTCCTACAATGAGCAGTTCTTC
j_call: TRBJ1-4; d_call: .; clone_size: .; v_call: TRBV27; cdr3_aa: CASSQASINEKLFF; cdr3_nt: TGTGCCAGTTCCCAGGCGTCCATAAACGAAAAACTGTTTTTT
j_call: TRBJ2-6; d_call: .; clone_size: .; v_call: TRBV7-2; cdr3_aa: CASSPTSPGIGANVLTF; cdr3_nt: TGTGCCAGCAGCCCCACCTCCCCAGGGATCGGGGCCAACGTCCTGACTTTC
j_call: TRBJ1-2; d_call: .; clone_size: .; v_call: TRBV5-6; cdr3_aa: CASSLGPNFYGYTF; cdr3_nt: TGTGCCAGCAGCTTGGGGCCCAACTTCTATGGCTACACCTTC
j_call: TRBJ2-1; d_call: TRBD2; clone_size: .; v_call: TRBV9; cdr3_aa: CASSIRREGSYNEQFF; cdr3_nt: TGTGCCAGCAGCATAAGACGGGAGGGCTCCTACAATGAGCAGTTCTTC
j_call: TRBJ2-6; d_call: .; clone_size: .; v_call: TRBV7-9; cdr3_aa: CASSRSQDDTDSGANVLTF; cdr3_nt: TGTGCCAGCAGCCGTTCCCAGGACGACACAGACTCTGGGGCCAACGTCCTGACTTTC
j_call: TRBJ2-1; d_call: .; clone_size: .; v_call: TRBV2; cdr3_aa: CASSSEQFF; cdr3_nt: TGTGCCAGCAGCTCTGAGCAGTTCTTC
j_call: TRBJ1-2; d_call: .; clone_size: .; v_call: TRBV15; cdr3_aa: CATSAETRYGYTF; cdr3_nt: TGTGCCACCAGCGCGGAAACGAGGTATGGCTACACCTTC
j_call: TRBJ2-7; d_call: .; clone_size: .; v_call: TRBV27; cdr3_aa: CASRRSRGRLLEQYF; cdr3_nt: TGTGCCAGCAGGAGGAGTCGGGGGCGGCTTTTGGAGCAGTACTTC
j_call: TRBJ2-7; d_call: .; clone_size: .; v_call: TRBV19; cdr3_aa: CASSIGVAEQYF; cdr3_nt: TGTGCCAGTAGCATAGGGGTGGCGGAGCAGTACTTC
j_call: TRBJ2-5; d_call: .; clone_size: .; v_call: TRBV7-2; cdr3_aa: CASSSVAKTGKETQYF; cdr3_nt: TGTGCCAGCAGCTCCGTTGCCAAGACAGGCAAAGAGACCCAGTACTTC
j_call: TRBJ2-2; d_call: TRBD2; clone_size: .; v_call: TRBV5-1; cdr3_aa: CASSYREAPGELFF; cdr3_nt: TGCGCCAGCAGTTACCGGGAGGCCCCCGGGGAGCTGTTTTTT
j_call: TRBJ2-1; d_call: TRBD2; clone_size: .; v_call: TRBV27; cdr3_aa: CASSYRSAGGHNEQFF; cdr3_nt: TGTGCCAGCAGCTATAGGTCAGCGGGGGGGCACAATGAGCAGTTCTTC
j_call: TRBJ1-3; d_call: .; clone_size: .; v_call: TRBV4-2; cdr3_aa: CASSQVQFSGNTIYF; cdr3_nt: TGTGCCAGCAGCCAAGTGCAGTTCTCTGGAAACACCATATATTTT
j_call: TRBJ2-7; d_call: .; clone_size: .; v_call: TRBV10-2; cdr3_aa: CASSEASYEQYF; cdr3_nt: TGCGCCAGCAGTGAGGCGTCCTACGAGCAGTACTTC
j_call: TRBJ2-3; d_call: .; clone_size: .; v_call: TRBV27; cdr3_aa: CASSPRLGLGTDTQYF; cdr3_nt: TGTGCCAGCAGTCCGAGACTAGGTCTAGGCACAGATACGCAGTATTTT
j_call: TRBJ2-3; d_call: .; clone_size: .; v_call: TRBV9; cdr3_aa: CASSVGHPPGVTQYF; cdr3_nt: TGTGCCAGCAGCGTAGGTCACCCTCCGGGAGTTACGCAGTATTTT
j_call: TRBJ2-1; d_call: TRBD2; clone_size: .; v_call: TRBV5-5; cdr3_aa: CASSLLFTSGKSYNEQFF; cdr3_nt: TGTGCCAGCAGCTTGTTGTTCACTAGCGGAAAATCCTACAATGAGCAGTTCTTC
j_call: TRBJ2-5; d_call: .; clone_size: .; v_call: TRBV18; cdr3_aa: CASSQGQQETQYF; cdr3_nt: TGTGCCAGCTCACAAGGACAGCAAGAGACCCAGTACTTC